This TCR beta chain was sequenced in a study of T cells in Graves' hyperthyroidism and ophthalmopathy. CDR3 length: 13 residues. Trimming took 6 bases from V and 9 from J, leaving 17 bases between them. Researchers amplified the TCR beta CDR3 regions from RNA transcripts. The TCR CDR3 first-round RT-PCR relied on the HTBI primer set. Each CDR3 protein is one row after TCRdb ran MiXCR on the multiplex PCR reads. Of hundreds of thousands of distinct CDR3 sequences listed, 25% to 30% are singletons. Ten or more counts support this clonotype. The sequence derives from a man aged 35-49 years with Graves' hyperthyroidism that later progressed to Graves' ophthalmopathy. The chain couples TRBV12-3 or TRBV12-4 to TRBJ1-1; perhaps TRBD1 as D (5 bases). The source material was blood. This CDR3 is CASRTQDTNQAFF. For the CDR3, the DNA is TGTGCCAGCAGAACACAGGATACCAATCAAGCTTTCTTT.